This T cell receptor beta chain appears in the sequencing data of a study of tumour-infiltrating T cells in Burkitt lymphoma. Looking at the study overall: This cohort included all epidemiological subtypes of Burkitt lymphoma. Productive clonality predicted overall and progression-free survival.

Method: immunoSEQ multiplex PCR; TCRdb's copy keeps in-frame clones and lacks some. This sample carries approximately 46,000 clones, about a third of them seen once, and the ten largest clones take roughly 2.8%. The length of the CDR3 is 13 residues. V was cut by 6 bases and J by 2 bases, with 10 bases left in between. CDR1 and CDR2 (germline): SNHLY, FYNNEI. The J gene is TRBJ1-2, the V gene TRBV2, with D possibly being TRBD1 (6 bases). The sequence was obtained from a human donor with Burkitt lymphoma. Sequencing was carried out using tumor tissue. CDR3 amino acids: CASRDRTNYGYTF. In nucleotides, the CDR3 is TGTGCCAGCAGGGACAGAACCAACTATGGCTACACCTTC. Full variable domain (missing parts from reference TRBV2 and TRBJ1-2): EPEVTQTPSHQVTQMGQEVILRCVPISNHLYFYWYRQILGQKVEFLVSFYNNEISEKSEIFDDQFSVERPDGSNFTLKIRSTKLEDSAMYFCASRDRTNYGYTFGSGTRLTVV.